The rows below give T cell receptor beta chains drawn from one sample of a study of T cells in narcolepsy. Only in-frame clones appear in the TCRdb table, and some are missing; sequencing was by immunoSEQ multiplex PCR. The repertoire consists of some 22,000 clones, with approximately 85% occurring once and the leading ten covering around 9.6%. What was sequenced was memory (CD45RA-) CD4+ T cells from blood. The receptors were sampled from a human donor in good health. CDR3s include the opening cysteine and the closing phenylalanine or tryptophan. D genes are given only for firm matches. Clone size is shown for a subset of rows, as once, few, many or a class of expanded clone.

>11|NA|TRBJ2-1|NA|TRBV28
TGTGCCAGCAGTTTCTTCAATGAGCAGTTCTTC
CASSFFNEQFF
>13|NA|TRBJ2-3|NA|TRBV28
TGTGCCAGCAGTAAGGACGGCACAGATACGCAGTATTTT
CASSKDGTDTQYF
>14|once|TRBJ2-7|NA|TRBV2
TGTGCCAGCAGCCCACAGGGTTCCTCCTACGAGCAGTACTTC
CASSPQGSSYEQYF
>16|NA|TRBJ1-5|NA|TRBV28
TGTGCCAGCAGTTTCCCTCATGGTGTTTTGGCTCAGCCCCAGCATTTT
CASSFPHGVLAQPQHF
>15|NA|TRBJ2-7|NA|TRBV6-5
TGTGCCAGCAGTCAATCAGGGTTCGCGAACTACGAGCAGTACTTC
CASSQSGFANYEQYF
>15|NA|TRBJ1-4|NA|TRBV18
TGTGCCAGCTCTCCGTCAGGATCAACTAATGAAAAACTGTTTTTT
CASSPSGSTNEKLFF
>17|NA|TRBJ2-7|TRBD1|TRBV4-3
TGCGCCAGCAGCCAAGAAGATCAGAGACAGGGGTCCCACGAGCAGTACTTC
CASSQEDQRQGSHEQYF
>15|NA|TRBJ1-5|TRBD1|TRBV6-5
TGTGCCAGCAGTTACATCCAGGGGGCTGGTCAGCCCCAGCATTTT
CASSYIQGAGQPQHF
>13|NA|TRBJ1-2|NA|TRBV7-8
TGTGCCAGCAGCCAAAATGCTAACTATGGCTACACCTTC
CASSQNANYGYTF
>15|NA|TRBJ2-2|NA|TRBV5-1
TGCGCCAGCAGCTTGGAGCTAGTAGGTACCGGGGAGCTGTTTTTT
CASSLELVGTGELFF
>16|NA|TRBJ1-3|NA|TRBV28
TGTGCCAGCAGCCGCGACTCACCCGCAGGTGGAAACACCATATATTTT
CASSRDSPAGGNTIYF
>17|once|TRBJ1-1|NA|TRBV27
TGTGCCAGCAGTTTATACAGCGGACCAGGGCAGGGCACTGAAGCTTTCTTT
CASSLYSGPGQGTEAFF
>13|NA|TRBJ2-2|NA|TRBV27
TGTGCCAGCAGCACTCTCCAGAGCGGGGAGCTGTTTTTT
CASSTLQSGELFF
>14|few|TRBJ1-1|NA|TRBV28
TGTGCCAGCAGACCATTACAGGGGAACACTGAAGCTTTCTTT
CASRPLQGNTEAFF
>13|NA|TRBJ2-3|TRBD2|TRBV29-1
TGCAGCGTTGTAGCGGGAGGAGCAGATACGCAGTATTTT
CSVVAGGADTQYF
>15|NA|TRBJ2-1|NA|TRBV30
TGTGCCTGGAGTGAAAGGGGCTTGGCCTACAATGAGCAGTTCTTC
CAWSERGLAYNEQFF
>14|NA|TRBJ1-5|NA|TRBV6-6
TGTGCCAGCAGTGCGGGCACTCTAAATCAGCCCCAGCATTTT
CASSAGTLNQPQHF
>16|few|TRBJ1-2|TRBD1|TRBV6-1
TGTGCCAGCAGTGCACTCTGGACAGGGGGCGAAGGTGGCTACACCTTC
CASSALWTGGEGGYTF